The 24 T cell receptor beta chains given below trace back to one sample, sequenced in a study of cytomegalovirus exposure and HLA in healthy donors. The primer mix had 60 Vbeta and 13 Jbeta primers. The protocol was immunoSEQ multiplex PCR, while the TCRdb copy is restricted to in-frame clones and leaves out a portion. The sample lists nearly 200,000 clones, approximately 80% seen once, with roughly 0.097% in the top ten. The sample taken for sequencing was PBMCs. The receptors originated from a boy between 2 and 10 years old in good health and CMV-seronegative.

This clone was observed once. This chain links TRBV18 with TRBJ1-6, with a possible D match to TRBD1 (5 bases). V lost 1 base and J 7 bases, leaving 14 bases between the germline ends. The CDR3 spans 16 residues. Germline V gives CDR1 KGHSH, CDR2 LQKENI. CDR3 protein: CASSPRRQSENSPLHF. In nucleotides, the CDR3 is TGTGCCAGCTCACCACGCCGACAGAGTGAGAATTCACCCCTCCACTTT. Complete variable domain (other parts from reference TRBV18 and TRBJ1-6): NAGVMQNPRHLVRRRGQEARLRCSPMKGHSHVYWYRQLPEEGLKFMVYLQKENIIDESGMPKERFSAEFPKEGPSILRIQQVVRGDSAAYFCASSPRRQSENSPLHFGNGTRLTVT.

This clone occurred once. The J gene is TRBJ2-1, the V gene TRBV4-2, with 10 nucleotides matching TRBD2. Trimming cost V 4 bases and J 0 bases; bases outside gene matches: 12. CDR1 is LGHNA and CDR2 is YNFKEQ in the germline V gene. The CDR3 runs 19 residues. This CDR3 reads CASSRLGLADRSSYNEQFF. The CDR3 bases are TGTGCCAGCAGCCGACTAGGACTAGCGGACCGCAGCTCCTACAATGAGCAGTTCTTC.

This chain links TRBV7-2 with TRBJ2-1; D remains ambiguous. Trimming took off 1 base at V and 0 bases at J, with 7 bases between the two ends. The CDR3 extends over 15 amino acids. Germline lookup yields CDR1 SGHTA and CDR2 FQGNSA. The CDR3 DNA sequence: TGTGCCAGCAGCTTAGGACGGGTCTCCTACAATGAGCAGTTCTTC. Protein: CASSLGRVSYNEQFF.

The chain uses TRBV7-2 and TRBJ1-2; 8 bases line up with TRBD1. The V and J ends lost 5 bases and 8 bases, in that order; junction bases with no gene match: 10. CDR1 SGHTA and CDR2 FQGNSA come from the germline V gene. The CDR3 is 14 amino acids. The CDR3 reads CASSPWDRLRGYTF. CDR3 DNA sequence: TGTGCCAGCAGCCCATGGGACAGGTTGAGAGGCTACACCTTC.

This clone was seen a single time. The chain couples TRBV5-4 to TRBJ1-5; tentatively, D is TRBD1 (6 bases). Trimming cost V 4 bases and J 5 bases, with 10 bases left between them. The V gene's germline CDR1 is SGHNT and CDR2 YYREEE (reference sequence). CDR3 length equals 13 residues. The CDR3 DNA sequence: TGTGCCAGCAGCGTTCAGGGGCATCAGCCCCAGCATTTT. Protein product: CASSVQGHQPQHF.

The rearrangement links TRBV15 to TRBJ2-3; 10 bases align to TRBD2. The CDR3 has 17 residues. From germline, CDR1 is LNHNV and CDR2 YYDKDF (reference sequence). The ends lost 0 bases at V and 4 bases at J; junction bases unmatched: 7. The CDR3 nucleotides are TGTGCCACCAGCAGAGATTTGAGCGGGGGGGGATCAGATACGCAGTATTTT. Translating gives CATSRDLSGGGSDTQYF.

The chain recombines TRBV7-2 with TRBJ1-2; 8 bases map to TRBD1. Germline V gene lookup returns CDR1 SGHTA and CDR2 FQGNSA. CDR3 length: 14 residues. V dropped 5 bases and J dropped 3; count of bases not matched to a gene: 5. The CDR3 DNA follows: TGTGCCAGCAGCGCTAAGACAGGGGACTATGGCTACACCTTC. Amino acids: CASSAKTGDYGYTF.

The chain employs TRBV5-1 and TRBJ2-2; TRBD1 is a possible D gene (6 bases). The CDR3 sequence is 13 residues long. The germline V gene has CDR1 SGHRS and CDR2 YFSETQ. V dropped 8 bases and J dropped 2 bases, with 10 bases sitting between them. CDR3 sequence: CASKQGNTGELFF. CDR3 sequence (DNA): TGCGCCAGTAAACAGGGAAACACCGGGGAGCTGTTTTTT.

The chain links TRBV5-4 to TRBJ2-5; no clear D. The CDR3 covers 12 residues. CDR1 and CDR2 from the germline V gene are SGHNT and YYREEE (reference sequence). Trimming stripped 1 base from V and 4 bases from J, with 5 bases between. CDR3 DNA sequence: TGTGCCAGCAGCTTGCCGGGAGAGACCCAGTACTTC. It translates to CASSLPGETQYF.

The rearrangement uses TRBV4-2 and TRBJ1-5, with a possible D match to TRBD1 (5 bases). This CDR3 region has 13 residues. From germline, CDR1 is LGHNA and CDR2 YNFKEQ. The V end was cut by 6 bases, the J end by 4 bases, with 10 bases between. CDR3 in amino acids: CASSKGWNQPQHF. In nucleotides, the CDR3 is TGTGCCAGCAGTAAGGGGTGGAATCAGCCCCAGCATTTT.

V and J are TRBV10-2 and TRBJ1-1; the D gene is possibly TRBD1 (6 bases). The germline CDR1 and CDR2 sequences are WSHSY and SAAADI. The CDR3 loop spans 17 amino acids. V was cut by 2 bases and J by 1 base, with 17 bases left in between. The CDR3 loop is CASSETRPGVGNTEAFF. As DNA, the CDR3 is TGCGCCAGCAGTGAGACAAGACCAGGGGTGGGGAACACTGAAGCTTTCTTT.

This clone was recorded a few times. The rearrangement joins TRBV6-1 to TRBJ2-3; the D is unclear. V lost 5 bases to trimming and J lost 2 bases, with 14 bases between them. The germline V gene has CDR1 MNHNS and CDR2 SASEGT. The CDR3 covers 15 residues. The CDR3 DNA sequence: TGTGCCAGCAGTTTCGTACGGTTAATCACAGATACGCAGTATTTT. Its translation: CASSFVRLITDTQYF.

J is TRBJ2-3 and V is TRBV5-8, with 9 bases identical to TRBD2. The V gene end was trimmed by 0 bases and the J gene end by 0 bases; junction bases not matched to a gene: 5. In germline, CDR1 is SGHTS, CDR2 YDEGEE. This CDR3 has 17 amino acids. Written as DNA, the CDR3 is TGTGCCAGCAGCTTGGCGACTAGCGGCCGGAGCACAGATACGCAGTATTTT. Translating it yields CASSLATSGRSTDTQYF.

The chain carries TRBV11-1 and TRBJ2-7; 8 bases map to TRBD2. There are 14 residues in the CDR3. The germline V gene has CDR1 SGHAT and CDR2 FQDESV (reference sequence). J gave up 3 bases and V 5 bases, and 6 bases lay outside the gene matches. The CDR3 nucleotides are TGTGCCAGCAGCCGCCCGGGGGGGAGCTACGAGCAGTACTTC. Its protein is CASSRPGGSYEQYF.

This sequence joins TRBV15 and TRBJ2-1; unclear D gene. Looked up from germline, CDR1 is LNHNV and CDR2 is YYDKDF (reference sequence). The CDR3 has 15 amino acids. Trimming took 0 bases from V and 0 from J, leaving 6 bases between them. The CDR3 is CATSRDQNSYNEQFF. As DNA, the CDR3 is TGTGCCACCAGCAGAGATCAAAACTCCTACAATGAGCAGTTCTTC. The full variable domain, its missing parts supplied by reference TRBV15 and TRBJ2-1, is DAMVIQNPRYQVTQFGKPVTLSCSQTLNHNVMYWYQQKSSQAPKLLFHYYDKDFNNEADTPDNFQSRRPNTSFCFLDIRSPGLGDTAMYLCATSRDQNSYNEQFFGPGTRLTVL.

The V and J genes are TRBV2 and TRBJ2-7, with 8 bases lining up with TRBD2. J lost 4 bases, V lost 4 bases, and 12 bases had no gene match. The CDR3 covers 16 residues. The germline CDR1 and CDR2 sequences are SNHLY and FYNNEI. The CDR3 DNA reads as TGTGCCAGCAGTGCCCCTAGCGGGCGCCCTCTTTACGAGCAGTACTTC. As protein: CASSAPSGRPLYEQYF. Complete variable domain (other parts from reference TRBV2 and TRBJ2-7): EPEVTQTPSHQVTQMGQEVILRCVPISNHLYFYWYRQILGQKVEFLVSFYNNEISEKSEIFDDQFSVERPDGSNFTLKIRSTKLEDSAMYFCASSAPSGRPLYEQYFGPGTRLTVT.

Here the CDR3 DNA reads TGTGCCAGCAGGATACAGGGGATCGCCGGGGAGCTGTTTTTT. Amino acids: CASRIQGIAGELFF. The genes are TRBV5-6 and TRBJ2-2, with 7 bases that match TRBD1. Trimming cost V 5 bases and J 6 bases; bases outside gene matches: 7. The germline gives CDR1 SGHDT, CDR2 YYEEEE. The CDR3 spans 14 residues.

V usage is TRBV7-9 and J usage is TRBJ2-1, with 8 nucleotides matching TRBD1. With 5 bases clipped from V and 9 bases from J, the junction kept 12 bases outside the gene matches. Looked up from germline, CDR1 is SEHNR and CDR2 is FQNEAQ (reference sequence). The CDR3 loop spans 15 amino acids. CDR3 sequence (DNA): TGTGCCAGCAGCCTCACCGGGACAGGTTGGGGTGAGCAGTTCTTC. This encodes CASSLTGTGWGEQFF.

The chain has TRBV7-9 and TRBJ1-1; D may be TRBD1 (5 bases). The V and J ends lost 4 bases and 0 bases respectively, with 12 bases between them. The CDR3 totals 15 residues. CDR1 and CDR2 from the germline V gene are SEHNR and FQNEAQ (reference sequence). CDR3: CASSSRGRLNTEAFF. The CDR3, as DNA: TGTGCCAGCAGCTCCCGGGGGAGACTGAACACTGAAGCTTTCTTT.

The genes are TRBV15 and TRBJ1-2, with D perhaps TRBD1 (6 bases). Trimming pared 1 base from V and 1 base from J, leaving 7 bases between. The CDR3 length is 14 residues. CDR1 and CDR2 from the germline V gene are LNHNV and YYDKDF (reference sequence). The CDR3 coding sequence is TGTGCCACCAGCAGAGGGACAGTTAACTATGGCTACACCTTC. Translating gives CATSRGTVNYGYTF.

The chain links TRBV4-1 to TRBJ2-1; TRBD2 agrees at 13 bases. The CDR3 covers 16 residues. With 3 bases clipped from V and 7 bases from J, the junction kept 6 bases outside the gene matches. Germline V gives CDR1 MGHRA, CDR2 YSYEKL. Here the CDR3 DNA reads TGCGCCAGCAGCCAGCCCACTAGCGGGGGGGCGAATGAGCAGTTCTTC. Residues: CASSQPTSGGANEQFF.

This rearrangement joins TRBV27 to TRBJ2-4, with TRBD1 identical over 7 bases. V shed 1 base and J 8 bases; nucleotides not matched to a gene: 8. Germline V gene data show CDR1 as MNHEY and CDR2 as SMNVEV (reference sequence). The CDR3 runs 15 residues. The chain's CDR3 is CASSLYNRGNDIQYF. In nucleotides, the CDR3 is TGTGCCAGCAGTTTATACAACAGGGGAAATGACATTCAGTACTTC.

CDR3 coding DNA: TGTGCCAGCAGCTTAGGCCTCCTAGCGGGGGGCCCCACAGATACGCAGTATTTT. It encodes CASSLGLLAGGPTDTQYF. The V call is TRBV7-6, the J call TRBJ2-3, with 11 bases matching TRBD2. Germline assignment: CDR1 SGHVS and CDR2 FNYEAQ. The V segment lost 1 base and the J segment 2 bases; nucleotides outside the gene matches: 8. CDR3 length: 18 amino acids.

This clone showed up just once. The chain has TRBV7-2 and TRBJ2-7; 12 positions agree with TRBD2. The germline V gene has CDR1 SGHTA and CDR2 FQGNSA. Unmatched junction bases numbered 2, after V lost 3 bases and J lost 5 bases. The length of the CDR3 is 14 residues. CDR3 residues: CASSFLAGGHEQYF. The CDR3 nucleotides are TGTGCCAGCAGCTTCCTAGCGGGGGGGCACGAGCAGTACTTC. Supplemented by reference TRBV7-2 and TRBJ2-7, the full variable domain reads GAGVSQSPSNKVTEKGKDVELRCDPISGHTALYWYRQSLGQGLEFLIYFQGNSAPDKSGLPSDRFSAERTGGSVSTLTIQRTQQEDSAVYLCASSFLAGGHEQYFGPGTRLTVT.